Described below is a single T cell receptor (beta chain) sequence and its context. As yet, its antigen is unknown. This specimen comes from a study of cytomegalovirus exposure and HLA in healthy donors. Study as a whole: The roughly 100 million unique TCR beta sequences, from 150 million to 200 million T cells, were found by an earlier analysis.

The study's findings and limits: Earlier analysis found most TCR beta V segments productive about 90% or about 30% of the time. TCR beta V- and J-gene trimming was later associated with a missense DCLRE1C variant.

The PCR was carried out with 60 Vbeta primers and 13 Jbeta primers. Assay: immunoSEQ multiplex PCR; the TCRdb copy retains only in-frame clones and omits some. The sample gives about 190,000 clones, about 80% of which show up once; under 0.8% is in the top ten. The CDR3 contains 15 residues. The junction had 6 bases not matched to a gene; V was cut back by 2 bases and J by 4 bases. The germline V gene encodes CDR1 KGHSH and CDR2 LQKENI. The chain carries TRBV18 and TRBJ2-7; 9 positions match TRBD1. The sequence was collected from a boy aged 5-17 years in good health and CMV-seronegative. Specimen: PBMCs. CDR3 in DNA: TGTGCCAGCTCACCAACCACAGGGGGCTCGTACGAGCAGTACTTC. Protein: CASSPTTGGSYEQYF.